Listed below are T cell receptor beta chains from one sample, sequenced in a study of glioma-infiltrating T cells. Via MiXCR, TCRdb re-called the multiplex PCR reads, giving one row per CDR3 protein. The data contain 150,000 to 200,000 distinct CDR3 sequences, 32% of them seen just once; the ten biggest clones take up just over 20%. Sample: glioma tissue, nonneoplastic brain tissue, or PBMCs (not recorded which). These receptors came from a human donor with low-grade glioma or glioblastoma, undergoing nonglioma brain surgery, or in good health (not recorded which). Each CDR3 is given with its conserved first and last residue. D genes are given only for firm matches. A clone size is listed for some rows: how often the clone was seen (once, few, many), or a class if it is expanded.

v_call	clone_size	d_call	cdr3_length	j_call	cdr3_aa	cdr3_nt
TRBV27	many	-	13	TRBJ2-7	CASSLGTHYEQYF	TGTGCCAGCAGTTTGGGTACCCACTACGAGCAGTACTTC
TRBV2	-	TRBD1	15	TRBJ1-4	CASSTRDRESEKLFF	TGTGCCAGCAGTACTAGGGACAGGGAGAGCGAAAAACTGTTTTTT
TRBV18	many	TRBD1	16	TRBJ1-1	CASSPRGQTMNTEAFF	TGTGCCAGCTCACCGAGGGGACAGACTATGAACACTGAAGCTTTCTTT
TRBV29-1	many	TRBD1	15	TRBJ1-5	CSVVSDRGSNQPQHF	TGCAGCGTTGTATCGGACAGGGGTAGCAATCAGCCCCAGCATTTT
TRBV11-2	many	TRBD2	15	TRBJ2-5	CASSFGLASQETQYF	TGTGCCAGCAGCTTCGGACTAGCCTCCCAAGAGACCCAGTACTTC
TRBV20-1	many	TRBD1	17	TRBJ1-2	CSAWVPGQGIPNYGYTF	TGCAGTGCTTGGGTCCCGGGACAGGGTATTCCTAACTATGGCTACACCTTC
TRBV3-1	-	TRBD1	14	TRBJ2-7	CASSQGQNTYEQYF	TGTGCCAGCAGCCAGGGACAGAACACCTACGAGCAGTACTTC
TRBV6-9	-	TRBD2	15	TRBJ2-1	CASSYTASGSYDQFF	TGTGCCAGCAGTTACACAGCTAGCGGTAGTTATGATCAGTTCTTC
TRBV6-1	many	TRBD2	15	TRBJ2-7	CASRGGTSGNYEQYF	TGTGCCAGCAGGGGCGGGACTAGCGGGAACTACGAGCAGTACTTC
TRBV4-1	many	-	13	TRBJ1-4	CASSKGGTEKLFF	TGCGCCAGCAGCAAGGGGGGCACTGAAAAACTGTTTTTT
TRBV15	many	TRBD1	14	TRBJ1-1	CATSSGQGAAEAFF	TGTGCCACCAGCAGCGGACAGGGGGCTGCTGAAGCTTTCTTT
TRBV5-1	many	TRBD2	17	TRBJ2-3	CASSHERLAGSTDTQYF	TGCGCCAGCAGCCACGAAAGACTAGCGGGGAGCACAGATACGCAGTATTTT
TRBV7-2	many	-	12	TRBJ2-7	CASSSVLGEQYF	TGTGCCAGCAGCTCAGTTCTGGGCGAGCAGTACTTC
TRBV27	-	-	14	TRBJ1-5	CASSPFSSNEPKHF	TGTGCCAGCAGTCCGTTCAGTAGCAATGAGCCCAAGCATTTT
TRBV6-5	-	-	12	TRBJ2-7	CASSYVGHEQYF	TGTGCCAGCAGTTACGTCGGGCACGAGCAGTACTTC
TRBV4-1	many	-	12	TRBJ2-5	CASSQFQETQYF	TGCGCCAGCAGCCAGTTCCAAGAGACCCAGTACTTC
TRBV10-3	-	TRBD1	17	TRBJ2-6	CATARGQGNSGANVLTF	TGTGCCACTGCTCGGGGACAGGGCAACTCTGGGGCCAACGTCCTGACTTTC
TRBV14	-	TRBD1	17	TRBJ2-5	CASSQGSWGQGRETQYF	TGTGCCAGCAGCCAGGGAAGTTGGGGACAGGGGCGGGAGACCCAGTACTTC
TRBV4-2	many	-	15	TRBJ1-3	CASSLFAQDGNTIYF	TGTGCCAGCAGCCTCTTCGCACAGGATGGAAACACCATATATTTT
TRBV18	many	-	14	TRBJ1-1	CASSPEVGNPEAFF	TGTGCCAGCTCACCAGAAGTGGGGAATCCTGAAGCTTTCTTT
TRBV29-1	-	-	15	TRBJ2-1	CSVAARGTTNNEQLF	TGCAGCGTTGCAGCGCGGGGAACAACCAACAATGAGCAGCTCTTC
TRBV20-1	many	TRBD1	11	TRBJ1-1	CSASDRAEAFF	TGCAGTGCTAGTGACAGGGCTGAAGCTTTCTTT
TRBV28	many	TRBD1	15	TRBJ2-7	CASLRPGTGSYEQYF	TGTGCCAGCCTCCGCCCCGGGACAGGGTCCTACGAGCAGTACTTC
TRBV6-2/TRBV6-3	many	-	12	TRBJ2-7	CASRTSSYEQYF	TGTGCCAGCAGAACTAGTTCCTACGAGCAGTACTTC